This TCR beta chain was sequenced during a study of response to subunit inactivated influenza vaccine. Study-wide results and limits: Authors suggested few new T cells are recruited by each seasonal influenza vaccination.

The J segment lost 1 base and the V segment lost 6 bases, leaving 5 bases of the junction unmatched. CDR1 and CDR2 (germline): MNHNS, SASEGT. The CDR3 spans 16 residues. TCRdb re-called the RT-PCR reads with MiXCR, one entry per CDR3 protein. The sample lists some 500,000 distinct CDR3 sequences, about 17% occurring once. This clonotype was detected a few times. What it binds is unknown. Material: CD4+ T cells sorted from PBMCs, obtained around 25 months after vaccination. The chain couples TRBV6-1 to TRBJ2-2; 10 bases are shared with TRBD2. The sequence derives from a man between 50 and 75 years old who received an inactivated influenza vaccine. The DNA for the CDR3 is TGTGCCAGCAGGATCCTAGCGGGGGTGAACACCGGGGAGCTGTTTTTT. Translated: CASRILAGVNTGELFF.